This TCR beta chain was identified during a study of blood T cells in healthy people across ages. This clonotype was seen a handful of times. Next came a second PCR, run for about 6 to 11 cycles, which used a sample-barcoded 5' primer along with a J-beta primer mix. Through a template-switch adaptor with 12 random nucleotides, each cDNA molecule received a tag. TCRdb fed the 5' RACE reads into MiXCR, producing one record per CDR3 protein. The data hold about 1 million distinct CDR3 sequences, with 45% observed a single time. Isolated PBMCs totaled at least 6 million in each sample. Germline V lookup: CDR1 SQVTM, CDR2 ANQGSEA. CDR3 length: 15 residues. V was pared by 2 bases and J by 2 bases, with 15 bases between.

This sequence joins TRBV29-1 and TRBJ2-5; D call uncertain. Material for sequencing was blood. The receptor was isolated from a woman aged 55-69 years in good health. As DNA, the CDR3 is TGCAGCGTTGAAACCCCGGGCCGGAATCAAGAGACCCAGTACTTC. Translating gives CSVETPGRNQETQYF.